This T cell receptor (beta chain) was identified during a study of T cell responses to AZD1222 COVID-19 vaccine. On the study more broadly: Pooled samples include second doses given at about 4 or 12 weeks. General study points: Only five or six AZD1222 recipients were seropositive at baseline. Donors were largely white British and mainly female; clonal diversity was possibly underestimated.

In regard to this clone: What it binds is not known.

The CDR3 totals 14 residues. The germline CDR1 and CDR2 sequences are MNHNY and SVGAGI (reference sequence). V was clipped by 4 bases and J by 0 bases, with 9 bases between them. Using immunoSEQ multiplex PCR, the repertoire was profiled, and TCRdb retains in-frame clones only, with some absent. The profile shows 95,000 to 150,000 clones, 80% to 90% of them singletons. The V gene is TRBV6-6, the J gene TRBJ1-1; possibly TRBD1 for D (6 bases). Sequencing was performed on peripheral blood, taken on day 0 of AZD1222 vaccination. This TCR derives from an adult in good health. The DNA for the CDR3 is TGTGCCAGCAGTTGGAACAGGGTGAACACTGAAGCTTTCTTT. Protein: CASSWNRVNTEAFF.